The 17 T cell receptor beta chains in this list originate from one sample, sequenced in a study of CD8+ T cells in alopecia areata. In each case, RNA was isolated and then reverse transcribed into cDNA as the sequencing template. Generated by immunoSEQ multiplex PCR, the TCRdb table keeps only in-frame clones and is missing some. Here the sample spans 110,000 to 150,000 clones, around three fifths being singletons. The sample here was CD4+ T cells sorted from blood, taken at week 0. Receptors were obtained from a human donor with alopecia areata.

This clone was recorded only once. The V gene is TRBV6-5, the J gene TRBJ2-3; 9 positions match TRBD1. CDR1 MNHEY and CDR2 SVGAGI come from the germline V gene. The V gene end was trimmed by 6 bases and the J gene end by 0 bases; junction bases not matched to a gene: 4. CDR3 length: 15 residues. CDR3 sequence: CASSRGQGSTDTQYF. CDR3 sequence (DNA): TGTGCCAGCAGCCGGGGACAGGGAAGCACAGATACGCAGTATTTT.

This clone turned up a few times. The gene calls are TRBV28 and TRBJ2-2; D is unresolved. Trimming removed 7 bases from V and 2 bases from J, with 14 bases in between. Germline V gives CDR1 MDHEN, CDR2 SYDVKM. The CDR3 consists of 15 residues. CDR3 protein: CASIMRWGNTGELFF. As DNA, the CDR3 is TGTGCCAGCATTATGCGGTGGGGAAACACCGGGGAGCTGTTTTTT.

V and J are TRBV5-1 and TRBJ2-5; maybe TRBD2 (6 bases). The CDR3 has 15 amino acids. CDR1 is SGHRS, CDR2 YFSETQ, per germline. Trimming removed 0 bases at V and 2 bases at J, with 11 bases between. The chain's CDR3 is CASSLGRGGQETQYF. The DNA for the CDR3 is TGCGCCAGCAGCTTGGGTCGTGGGGGGCAAGAGACCCAGTACTTC.

This clone was seen just once. The chain has TRBV4-2 and TRBJ1-5, with D possibly matching TRBD1 (6 bases). The CDR3 covers 15 residues. The germline V and J ends were trimmed by 3 bases and 5 bases, with 14 bases remaining between them. Germline V lookup: CDR1 LGHNA, CDR2 YNFKEQ. CDR3 sequence reads: CASSQAGAPDQPQHF. DNA for the CDR3: TGTGCCAGCAGCCAGGCAGGGGCCCCGGATCAGCCCCAGCATTTT.

The rearrangement uses TRBV11-3 and TRBJ2-1, with TRBD2 matching over 9 bases. V trimming: 5 bases; J trimming: 9 bases; junction bases outside the gene matches: 11. The CDR3 loop spans 15 amino acids. CDR1 is SGHNT, CDR2 YENEEA, per germline. The CDR3 DNA sequence: TGTGCCAGCAGCACGGAGCGGGGGGACCTAGGTGAGCAGTTCTTC. Translated, it gives CASSTERGDLGEQFF.

The CDR3 sequence: CASSPGLGYGYTF. The CDR3 DNA is TGTGCCAGCAGCCCGGGGTTAGGCTATGGCTACACCTTC. The chain recombines TRBV7-3 with TRBJ1-2; D is unresolved. The CDR3 has 13 residues. In germline, CDR1 is SGHTA, CDR2 FQGTGA. V was shortened by 5 bases and J by 4 bases, with 11 bases between the two germline ends.

This chain connects TRBV5-1 to TRBJ2-7; TRBD1 might be the D (5 bases). CDR3 length equals 14 residues. The V and J ends lost 4 bases and 3 bases respectively, with 14 bases between them. Germline CDR1 and CDR2: SGHRS and YFSETQ. The CDR3 reads CASSQRGRDYEQYF. The CDR3 bases are TGCGCCAGCAGCCAGCGTGGCAGGGACTACGAGCAGTACTTC.

V and J are TRBV5-6 and TRBJ2-5; D possibly corresponds to TRBD1 (5 bases). Germline assignment: CDR1 SGHDT and CDR2 YYEEEE. The CDR3 has 15 residues. Trimming took off 0 bases at V and 1 base at J, with 10 bases between the two ends. This CDR3 is CASSLGRQTQETQYF. In DNA, the CDR3 is TGTGCCAGCAGCTTGGGTAGACAGACCCAAGAGACCCAGTACTTC.

The chain uses TRBV25-1 and TRBJ1-5; 7 bases are a match to TRBD1. Germline CDR1 reads MGHDK; CDR2 reads SYGVNS. Trimming at V came to 3 bases and at J to 4 bases, leaving 9 bases not matched to a gene. This CDR3 is 16 amino acids long. As DNA, the CDR3 is TGTGCCAGCAGTGATTTTCGGCAGGGGGAGAATCAGCCCCAGCATTTT. It encodes CASSDFRQGENQPQHF.

Only a few counts were recorded for this clone. The V and J genes are TRBV29-1 and TRBJ2-7, with 8 nucleotides matching TRBD2. The CDR3 runs to 16 residues. Unmatched junction bases numbered 7, after V lost 0 bases and J lost 0 bases. Germline V lookup: CDR1 SQVTM, CDR2 ANQGSEA. CDR3 sequence reads: CSVEDPGGANSYEQYF. The CDR3 DNA sequence: TGCAGCGTTGAAGATCCGGGGGGGGCGAACTCCTACGAGCAGTACTTC.

The chain combines TRBV30 with TRBJ2-5; TRBD2 matches 9 bases. There are 17 residues in the CDR3. The germline gives CDR1 GTSNPN, CDR2 SVGIG (reference sequence). V dropped 0 bases and J dropped 3; count of bases not matched to a gene: 11. In DNA, the CDR3 is TGTGCCTGGAGTGTCCGACTGGTTAGCGGGGGAAAAGAGACCCAGTACTTC. It is translated as CAWSVRLVSGGKETQYF. Combining the CDR3 with reference TRBV30 and TRBJ2-5 gives the whole variable domain SQTIHQWPATLVQPVGSPLSLECTVEGTSNPNLYWYRQAAGRGLQLLFYSVGIGQISSEVPQNLSASRPQDRQFILSSKKLLLSDSGFYLCAWSVRLVSGGKETQYFGPGTRLLVL.

The J gene is TRBJ2-1, the V gene TRBV2; 12 bases align to TRBD1. V was pared by 7 bases and J by 6 bases, with 7 bases of the junction left unmatched. CDR1 is SNHLY, CDR2 FYNNEI, per germline. The CDR3 spans 15 residues. CDR3 DNA: TGTGCCAGCACTCCGGGACAGGGGGCTTTCAATGAGCAGTTCTTC. This sequence encodes CASTPGQGAFNEQFF.

This chain connects TRBV29-1 to TRBJ2-5; D is ambiguous. The CDR3 covers 10 residues. CDR1 is SQVTM, CDR2 ANQGSEA, per germline. The V end was cut by 4 bases, the J end by 5 bases, with 5 bases between. CDR3 protein: CSVAWETQYF. CDR3 DNA: TGCAGCGTTGCTTGGGAGACCCAGTACTTC.

V gene TRBV7-9 combines with J gene TRBJ2-3; TRBD2 agrees at 8 bases. Germline lookup yields CDR1 SEHNR and CDR2 FQNEAQ (reference sequence). This CDR3 has 15 amino acids. The ends lost 5 bases at V and 2 bases at J; junction bases unmatched: 6. CDR3 bases: TGTGCCAGCAGCCCGAGCGGGGGATACACAGATACGCAGTATTTT. It is translated as CASSPSGGYTDTQYF.

The rearrangement uses TRBV2 and TRBJ2-1; 11 bases fit TRBD2. The CDR3 is made up of 14 amino acids. The germline CDR1 and CDR2 sequences are SNHLY and FYNNEI. V gave up 5 bases and J gave up 10 bases; unmatched junction bases: 7. In DNA form, the CDR3 reads TGTGCCAGCAGTTTAGCGGGGGGGCTCGCCGAGCAGTTCTTC. Translated: CASSLAGGLAEQFF.

The chain has TRBV6-5 and TRBJ2-3; 13 bases map to TRBD2. Germline V lookup: CDR1 MNHEY, CDR2 SVGAGI. This CDR3 has 16 amino acids. V lost 4 bases to trimming and J lost 6 bases; unmatched junction nucleotides: 7. The CDR3 sequence: CASSFSRLAGGDTQYF. The CDR3 nucleotides are TGTGCCAGCAGTTTCTCCCGACTAGCGGGGGGCGATACGCAGTATTTT.

This clone was detected once. The V call is TRBV5-6, the J call TRBJ2-5; 10 positions agree with TRBD2. The CDR3 covers 18 residues. The germline V gene encodes CDR1 SGHDT and CDR2 YYEEEE. The V and J ends lost 0 bases and 0 bases, in that order; junction bases with no gene match: 8. The CDR3 coding sequence is TGTGCCAGCAGCTTGGCCTTCGCGCTAGCGGGGGACCAAGAGACCCAGTACTTC. Translated: CASSLAFALAGDQETQYF.